The rows below give T cell receptor beta chains drawn from one sample of a study of T-cell reconstitution after alpha-beta-depleted transplantation in children. TCRdb reanalysed the PCR reads using MiXCR and keeps one entry per CDR3 protein. Of some 350,000 distinct CDR3 sequences in the sample, about 9.4% were seen once. The material sequenced was PBMCs from the stem cell graft donor, taken from the stem cell graft. Receptor source: a human donor who donated a stem cell graft to a child with acute lymphoblastic leukemia. Both conserved end residues are part of each CDR3. The D gene is left open where the match is weak. The size field is filled for only some rows; it gives once, few, many or a size class.

D	V	J	size	length	DNA	CDR3
TRBD2	TRBV7-8	TRBJ2-5	many	20	TGTGCCAGCAGCCTTTTACGGGAGATATTAGCGGGAGGGCCGAAAGAGACCCAGTACTTC	CASSLLREILAGGPKETQYF
TRBD1	TRBV12-3/TRBV12-4	TRBJ2-3	-	14	TGTGCCAGCAGGGCTACGACAGGGGGCTTGGCGCAGTATTTT	CASRATTGGLAQYF
-	TRBV21-1	TRBJ2-7	few	15	TGTGCCAGCAGCAAAGTGCTACTTCTCCCCTGCGAGCAGTACTTC	CASSKVLLLPCEQYF
-	TRBV12-3/TRBV12-4	TRBJ1-6	few	17	TGTGCCAGCAGTCCCGGACCTTTGGTTGTTTATAATTCACCCCTCCACTTT	CASSPGPLVVYNSPLHF
TRBD2	TRBV20-1	TRBJ2-3	-	16	TGCAATGCTAACCCCGCGGAGCGGGACCTCCCAGATACGCAGTATTTT	CNANPAERDLPDTQYF
-	TRBV4-1	TRBJ1-5	few	15	TGCGCCAGCAGCCAAGTTCGGACCCCGTTTTCAGCCCAGCATTTT	CASSQVRTPFSAQHF
TRBD2	TRBV7-3	TRBJ2-3	-	15	TGTGCCAGCATGCGACTAGCTCAGAGCACAGATACGCAGTATTTT	CASMRLAQSTDTQYF
-	TRBV5-1	TRBJ2-1	many	16	TGCGCCAGCAGCTTGGGAGTTGGAACCTCCTCCAATGAGCAGTTCTTC	CASSLGVGTSSNEQFF
-	TRBV20-1	TRBJ1-6	many	18	TGCAGTGCTAGAGATCGGAACAGCCACGACCCGTATAATTCACCCCTCCACTTT	CSARDRNSHDPYNSPLHF
-	TRBV10-3	TRBJ2-7	-	15	TGTGCCAGCTCACCAGGTCGGGACTCCCAATACGAGCAGTACTTC	CASSPGRDSQYEQYF
TRBD1	TRBV27	TRBJ1-1	many	16	TGTGCCAGCAGTTTATCGCAGGGGGGGGTGAACACTGAAGCTTTCTTT	CASSLSQGGVNTEAFF
-	TRBV20-1	TRBJ2-3	few	13	TGCAGTGCTAGCGAGTTGGGACATTATACGCAGTATTTT	CSASELGHYTQYF
-	TRBV5-6	TRBJ1-2	many	12	TGTGCCAGCATTAACGGAAACTATGGCTACACCTTC	CASINGNYGYTF
-	TRBV20-1	TRBJ2-3	-	12	TGCAGTGCCCACAGACGCACAGATACGCAGTATTTT	CSAHRRTDTQYF
TRBD2	TRBV28	TRBJ2-1	-	14	TGTGCCAGCAACAGACTAGCGGGAGGGGATGAGCAGTTCTTC	CASNRLAGGDEQFF
-	TRBV28	TRBJ2-7	-	15	TGTGCCAGCAGACCCGCCTCGGGGGGCGTACACGAGCAGTACTTC	CASRPASGGVHEQYF
TRBD2	TRBV20-1	TRBJ2-2	-	14	TGCAGTGCTAGAGTAGCGGGACGGACCGGGGAGCTGTTTTTT	CSARVAGRTGELFF
TRBD2	TRBV7-9	TRBJ2-1	few	16	TGTGCCAGCAGCTTCGGGGCGGGAGGGCCGTACAATGAGCAGTTCTTC	CASSFGAGGPYNEQFF
TRBD2	TRBV30	TRBJ2-7	-	15	TGTGCCTGGGCCCGCCCGCTAGCGGGTGGCTACGAGCAGTACTTC	CAWARPLAGGYEQYF
-	TRBV7-8	TRBJ2-2	few	17	TGTGCCAGCAGCGCCCCGGGCGAACTTTATGGTCCGGGGGAGCTGTTTTTT	CASSAPGELYGPGELFF
TRBD2	TRBV5-1	TRBJ2-1	many	14	TGCGCCAGCAGACCCCTAGCGGGAGGCGATGAGCAGTTCTTC	CASRPLAGGDEQFF
TRBD1	TRBV7-9	TRBJ2-7	many	14	TGTGCCAGCAGCCTCCGGGACAGTTCCTACGAGCAGTACTTC	CASSLRDSSYEQYF